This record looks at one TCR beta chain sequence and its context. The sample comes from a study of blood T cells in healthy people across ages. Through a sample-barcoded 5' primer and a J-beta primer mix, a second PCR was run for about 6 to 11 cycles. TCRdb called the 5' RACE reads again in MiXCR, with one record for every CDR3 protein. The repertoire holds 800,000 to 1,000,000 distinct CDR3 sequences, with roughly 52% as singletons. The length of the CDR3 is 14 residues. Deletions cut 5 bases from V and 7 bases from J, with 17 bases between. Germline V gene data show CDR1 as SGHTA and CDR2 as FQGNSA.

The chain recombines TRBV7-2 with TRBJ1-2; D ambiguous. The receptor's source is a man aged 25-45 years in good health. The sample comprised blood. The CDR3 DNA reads TGTGCCAGCAGCACCATCGACGGCCCCGTTGGCTACACCTTC. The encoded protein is CASSTIDGPVGYTF.